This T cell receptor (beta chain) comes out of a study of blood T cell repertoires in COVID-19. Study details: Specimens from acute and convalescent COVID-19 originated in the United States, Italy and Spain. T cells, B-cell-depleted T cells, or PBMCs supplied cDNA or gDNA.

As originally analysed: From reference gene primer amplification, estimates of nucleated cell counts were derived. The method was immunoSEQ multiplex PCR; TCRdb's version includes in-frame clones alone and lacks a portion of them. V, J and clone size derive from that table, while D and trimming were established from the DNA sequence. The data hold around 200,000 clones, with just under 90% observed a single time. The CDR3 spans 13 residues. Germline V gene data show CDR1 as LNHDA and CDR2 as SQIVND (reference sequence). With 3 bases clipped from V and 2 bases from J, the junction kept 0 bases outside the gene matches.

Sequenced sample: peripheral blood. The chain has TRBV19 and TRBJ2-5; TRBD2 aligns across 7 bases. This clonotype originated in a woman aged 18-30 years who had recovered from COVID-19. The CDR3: CASSMGGQETQYF. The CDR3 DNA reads TGTGCCAGTAGTATGGGGGGGCAAGAGACCCAGTACTTC. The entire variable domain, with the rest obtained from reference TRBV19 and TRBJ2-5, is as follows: DGGITQSPKYLFRKEGQNVTLSCEQNLNHDAMYWYRQDPGQGLRLIYYSQIVNDFQKGDIAEGYSVSREKKESFPLTVTSAQKNPTAFYLCASSMGGQETQYFGPGTRLLVL.